This T cell receptor (beta chain) was captured in a study of blood T cell repertoires in COVID-19. V was trimmed by 8 bases and J by 2 bases, leaving 10 bases between them. CDR1 is MNHEY, CDR2 SVGAGI, per germline. This CDR3 comprises 12 residues. In the original workflow: Counts of nucleated cells, estimated from reference gene primer amplification, were obtained. Profiled with immunoSEQ multiplex PCR; TCRdb holds only in-frame clones, not every one. Clone size and V and J calls were adopted from that table, with D and trimming inferred from the DNA. This table has about 20,000 clones, 60% to 85% appearing once.

Sequencing was carried out using peripheral blood. This chain connects TRBV6-5 to TRBJ2-7, with a weak D call TRBD1 (6 bases). The clonotype comes from an elderly man with acute or convalescent COVID-19. The DNA of the CDR3 is TGTGCCAGCGGCAGGGGCCCCTACGAGCAGTACGTC. This codes for CASGRGPYEQYV.